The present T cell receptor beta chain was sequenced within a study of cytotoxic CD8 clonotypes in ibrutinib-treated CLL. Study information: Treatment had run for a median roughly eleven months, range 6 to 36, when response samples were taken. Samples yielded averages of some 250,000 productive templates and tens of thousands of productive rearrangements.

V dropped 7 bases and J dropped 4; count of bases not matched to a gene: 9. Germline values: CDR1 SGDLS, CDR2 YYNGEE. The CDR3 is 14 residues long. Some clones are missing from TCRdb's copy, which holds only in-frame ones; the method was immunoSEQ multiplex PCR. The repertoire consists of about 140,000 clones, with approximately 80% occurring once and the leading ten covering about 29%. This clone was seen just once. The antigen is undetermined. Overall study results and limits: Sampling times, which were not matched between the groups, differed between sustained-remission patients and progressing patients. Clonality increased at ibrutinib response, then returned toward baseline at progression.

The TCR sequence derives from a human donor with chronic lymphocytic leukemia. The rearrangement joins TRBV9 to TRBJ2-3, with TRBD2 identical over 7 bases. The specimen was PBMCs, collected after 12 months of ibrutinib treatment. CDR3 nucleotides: TGTGCCAGCCAACCCGGACTAGTCCCAGATACGCAGTATTTT. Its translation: CASQPGLVPDTQYF.